This T cell receptor (beta chain) was captured in a study of T cell responses to AZD1222 COVID-19 vaccine. CDR1 is SGDLS and CDR2 is YYNGEE in the germline V gene. This CDR3 spans 15 amino acids. The V end lost 3 bases, the J end lost 0 bases, and 10 bases lay between the germline ends. TCRdb keeps only in-frame clones here, not all; method: immunoSEQ multiplex PCR. The sample yields approximately 57,000 clones, around 88% seen once. This chain joins TRBV9 and TRBJ2-1; D gene unclear. This receptor was identified in an adult in good health. Specimen: peripheral blood, collected on day 0 of AZD1222 vaccination. The CDR3 loop reads CASSASPSSYNEQFF. The CDR3 DNA sequence: TGTGCCAGCAGCGCCAGCCCGAGCTCCTACAATGAGCAGTTCTTC.